One and the same sample provided the 14 T cell receptor beta chains below, sequenced in a study of blood T cell repertoires in COVID-19. Produced via immunoSEQ multiplex PCR; TCRdb's table is partial and in-frame only. The sample contains about 220,000 clones, roughly 80% of which appear only once. Input material: peripheral blood. All receptors derive from an older woman with acute or convalescent COVID-19.

V and J are TRBV2 and TRBJ2-3; TRBD2 is a possible D gene (6 bases). Trimming took 4 bases from V and 2 from J, leaving 13 bases between them. This CDR3 comprises 15 residues. Germline lookup yields CDR1 SNHLY and CDR2 FYNNEI. The CDR3 sequence is CASSVQRADTDTQYF. CDR3 in DNA: TGTGCCAGCAGTGTTCAGCGGGCCGACACAGATACGCAGTATTTT.

This chain connects TRBV6-1 to TRBJ1-1, with D maybe TRBD1 (5 bases). This CDR3 comprises 14 residues. The germline V and J ends were trimmed by 2 bases and 3 bases, with 10 bases remaining between them. The germline V gene has CDR1 MNHNS and CDR2 SASEGT. CDR3 coding DNA: TGTGCCAGCAGTGAACTGGGCAGGGACACTGAAGCTTTCTTT. Its protein product is CASSELGRDTEAFF.

Only one count was recorded for this clone. The chain employs TRBV11-3 and TRBJ2-7; D possibly corresponds to TRBD2 (5 bases). This CDR3 comprises 13 residues. The V and J ends lost 6 bases and 5 bases respectively, with 14 bases between them. Germline lookup yields CDR1 SGHNT and CDR2 YENEEA. The DNA of the CDR3 is TGTGCCAGCAGTCAAGTACTAGGAAACGAGCAGTACTTC. Its translation: CASSQVLGNEQYF.

The CDR3 DNA sequence: TGTGCCAGCAGTGAATCAGACATGAACACTGAAGCTTTCTTT. This translates into CASSESDMNTEAFF. This rearrangement joins TRBV2 to TRBJ1-1, with D uncertain. V lost 2 bases and J lost 0, with 7 bases in between. Germline V gene data show CDR1 as SNHLY and CDR2 as FYNNEI. The CDR3 is 14 residues long.

CDR3 sequence: CASRTGTGVRETQYF. The CDR3 DNA sequence: TGTGCCAGCAGAACCGGGACAGGGGTTCGAGAGACCCAGTACTTC. V gene TRBV2 combines with J gene TRBJ2-5; TRBD1 agrees at 10 bases. The CDR3 runs 15 residues. CDR1 is SNHLY and CDR2 is FYNNEI in the germline V gene. The V segment lost 6 bases and the J segment 4 bases; nucleotides outside the gene matches: 8.

This rearrangement joins TRBV4-2 to TRBJ2-7; D remains unclear. Germline CDR1 reads LGHNA; CDR2 reads YNFKEQ. The V and J ends lost 1 base and 1 base respectively, with 8 bases between them. The CDR3 runs to 14 residues. The CDR3 reads CASSQAGFSYEQYF. As DNA, the CDR3 is TGTGCCAGCAGCCAAGCGGGTTTTTCCTACGAGCAGTACTTC.

The V call is TRBV5-6, the J call TRBJ2-3, with 9 bases aligning to TRBD1. Germline V gives CDR1 SGHDT, CDR2 YYEEEE. This CDR3 spans 15 amino acids. Losses at the gene ends were 4 bases for V and 0 bases for J; bases not matched to a gene: 3. In DNA form, the CDR3 reads TGTGCCAGCAGCCCAGGGACAGGGAGCACAGATACGCAGTATTTT. Its protein product is CASSPGTGSTDTQYF.

This clone was observed a single time. J is TRBJ1-1 and V is TRBV5-1; D is perhaps TRBD1 (6 bases). V shed 4 bases and J shed 0 bases, with 19 bases lying between them. The CDR3 runs to 17 residues. Germline assignment: CDR1 SGHRS and CDR2 YFSETQ. CDR3 protein: CASSHGQRLNVNTEAFF. The CDR3 nucleotides read TGCGCCAGCAGCCATGGACAGCGTCTAAATGTGAACACTGAAGCTTTCTTT.

The genes are TRBV7-9 and TRBJ1-6; the D is unclear. CDR3 size: 16 residues. The V end lost 4 bases, the J end lost 6 bases, and 16 bases lay between the germline ends. Germline V gene lookup returns CDR1 SEHNR and CDR2 FQNEAQ (reference sequence). The CDR3: CASSSDYDGSNSPLHF. The CDR3 DNA is TGTGCCAGCAGCTCGGACTACGATGGATCTAATTCACCCCTCCACTTT.

The CDR3 DNA is TGTGCCACCAGCAGAGAATCGGGACAGGGGGCCTACAATGAGCAGTTCTTC. Protein product: CATSRESGQGAYNEQFF. The chain combines TRBV15 with TRBJ2-1; 11 nucleotides agree with TRBD1. CDR1 and CDR2 (germline): LNHNV, YYDKDF (reference sequence). J was trimmed by 2 bases and V by 0 bases; bases with no gene match: 3. This CDR3 has 17 residues.

This clone was recorded only once. The chain recombines TRBV7-3 with TRBJ2-1; 11 nucleotides line up with TRBD2. The germline gives CDR1 SGHTA, CDR2 FQGTGA. After removal of 5 bases from V and 8 bases from J, the junction contained 8 bases not matched to a gene. This CDR3 contains 15 residues. CDR3 sequence reads: CASSPGTSGFHEQFF. The DNA for the CDR3 is TGTGCCAGCAGCCCAGGGACTAGCGGCTTTCATGAGCAGTTCTTC.

This clone was observed a single time. This sequence joins TRBV19 and TRBJ1-2; maybe TRBD1 (5 bases). Germline loops: CDR1 LNHDA, CDR2 SQIVND (reference sequence). The CDR3 has 15 residues. V lost 6 bases and J lost 1, with 15 bases in between. This CDR3 is CASRLSSGFNYGYTF. CDR3 coding DNA: TGTGCCAGTAGACTGAGTTCAGGGTTTAACTATGGCTACACCTTC.

The V call is TRBV5-1, the J call TRBJ1-2, with D possibly TRBD1 on 5 matching bases. The V gene's germline CDR1 is SGHRS and CDR2 YFSETQ. The CDR3 consists of 13 residues. The V gene lost 2 bases and the J gene lost 0 bases, with 5 bases spanning the gap. This CDR3 is CASSLQANYGYTF. CDR3 DNA: TGCGCCAGCAGCTTACAGGCTAACTATGGCTACACCTTC.

The V and J genes are TRBV5-1 and TRBJ2-1; the match to TRBD2 covers 8 bases. V gave up 0 bases and J gave up 5 bases; unmatched junction bases: 7. The germline V gene encodes CDR1 SGHRS and CDR2 YFSETQ. This CDR3 is built from 16 residues. This chain's CDR3 is CASSLAGSGDHNEQFF. In nucleotides, the CDR3 is TGCGCCAGCAGCTTGGCTGGTAGCGGGGACCACAATGAGCAGTTCTTC.